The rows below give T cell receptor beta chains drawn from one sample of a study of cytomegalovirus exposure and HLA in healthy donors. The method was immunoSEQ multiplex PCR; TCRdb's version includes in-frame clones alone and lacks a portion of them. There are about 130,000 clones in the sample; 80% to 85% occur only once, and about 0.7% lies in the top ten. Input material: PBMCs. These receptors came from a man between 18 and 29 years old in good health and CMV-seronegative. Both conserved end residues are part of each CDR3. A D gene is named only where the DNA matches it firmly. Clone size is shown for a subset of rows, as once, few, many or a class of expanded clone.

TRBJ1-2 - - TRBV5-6 CASSPGLDGYTF TGTGCCAGCAGCCCGGGACTCGATGGCTACACCTTC
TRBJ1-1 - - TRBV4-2 CASSQKTVNTEAFF TGTGCCAGCAGCCAAAAGACAGTAAACACTGAAGCTTTCTTT
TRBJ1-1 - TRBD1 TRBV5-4 CASSLGKRDRGRIPEAFF TGTGCCAGCAGCTTGGGAAAAAGGGACAGGGGGCGCATCCCTGAAGCTTTCTTT
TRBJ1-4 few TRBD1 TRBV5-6 CASSFGTGNEKLFF TGTGCCAGCAGCTTCGGGACAGGGAACGAAAAACTGTTTTTT
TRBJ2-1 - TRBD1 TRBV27 CASSLSYPTGSAYNEQFF TGTGCCAGCAGTTTAAGTTACCCGACAGGGTCAGCCTACAATGAGCAGTTCTTC
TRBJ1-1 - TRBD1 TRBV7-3 CASSLVGQSYTEAFF TGTGCCAGCAGCTTAGTGGGACAGTCCTACACTGAAGCTTTCTTT
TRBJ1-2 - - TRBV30 CAWAQGGYTF TGTGCCTGGGCACAGGGCGGCTACACCTTC
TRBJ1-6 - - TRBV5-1 CASSLIGADNSPLHF TGCGCCAGCAGCTTGATTGGGGCTGATAATTCACCCCTCCACTTT
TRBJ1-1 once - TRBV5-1 CASSDLGVIEAFF TGCGCCAGCAGCGACCTGGGCGTCATTGAAGCTTTCTTT
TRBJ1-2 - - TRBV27 CASSLIANYGYTF TGTGCCAGCAGCCTAATAGCTAACTATGGCTACACCTTC
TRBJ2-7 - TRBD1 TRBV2 CASRWGPGQMIHYEQYF TGTGCCAGCAGATGGGGCCCGGGACAGATGATTCACTACGAGCAGTACTTC
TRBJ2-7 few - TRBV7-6 CASSLELTYEQYF TGTGCCAGCAGCCTAGAATTAACCTACGAGCAGTACTTC
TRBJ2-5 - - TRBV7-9 CASSPTAGAQETQYF TGTGCCAGCAGTCCCACCGCGGGGGCCCAAGAGACCCAGTACTTC
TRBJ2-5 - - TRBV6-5 CASSYSFSYQETQYF TGTGCCAGCAGTTACTCGTTCTCGTACCAAGAGACCCAGTACTTC
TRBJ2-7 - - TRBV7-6 CASSLGGVVYEQYF TGTGCCAGCAGCTTAGGGGGGGTGGTCTACGAGCAGTACTTC
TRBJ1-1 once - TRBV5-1 CASSVLEGNTEAFF TGCGCCAGCAGCGTTTTGGAGGGAAACACTGAAGCTTTCTTT
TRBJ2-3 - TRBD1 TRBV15 CATSSRQGTDTQYF TGTGCCACCAGCAGCAGACAGGGAACAGATACGCAGTATTTT
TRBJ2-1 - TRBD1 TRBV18 CASSPPGQGLSFNEQFF TGTGCCAGCTCACCACCGGGACAGGGACTATCCTTTAATGAGCAGTTCTTC
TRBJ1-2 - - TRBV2 CASTLTWVAYGYTF TGTGCCAGCACCCTGACATGGGTTGCCTATGGCTACACCTTC
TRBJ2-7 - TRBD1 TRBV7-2 CASSWDRGLSYEQYF TGTGCCAGCAGTTGGGACAGGGGCCTTTCCTACGAGCAGTACTTC
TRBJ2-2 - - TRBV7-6 CASSFTQGSNTGELFF TGTGCCAGCAGCTTTACTCAGGGATCGAACACCGGGGAGCTGTTTTTT
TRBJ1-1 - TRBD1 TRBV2 CASSEVIGQGARAEAFF TGTGCCAGCAGTGAAGTAATCGGACAGGGAGCTAGGGCTGAAGCTTTCTTT
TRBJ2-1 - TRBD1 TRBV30 CASTTGVGYNEQFF TGTGCCTCCACGACAGGGGTGGGCTACAATGAGCAGTTCTTC
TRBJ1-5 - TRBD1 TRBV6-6 CASSRTGGNQPQHF TGTGCCAGCAGTCGAACAGGGGGCAATCAGCCCCAGCATTTT
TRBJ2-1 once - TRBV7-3 CASSLSVAHDEQFF TGTGCCAGCAGCTTAAGTGTAGCGCACGATGAGCAGTTCTTC
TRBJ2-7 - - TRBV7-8 CASSTSIYEQYF TGTGCCAGCAGCACTAGTATCTACGAGCAGTACTTC
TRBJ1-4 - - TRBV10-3 CAINRKLSEKLFF TGTGCCATCAACAGGAAGCTGAGTGAAAAACTGTTTTTT
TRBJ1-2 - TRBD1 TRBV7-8 CASSHRGSNYGYTF TGTGCCAGCAGCCACAGGGGGTCTAACTATGGCTACACCTTC
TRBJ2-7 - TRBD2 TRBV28 CASTRPGRDEQYF TGTGCCAGCACCCGGCCAGGGAGGGACGAGCAGTACTTC
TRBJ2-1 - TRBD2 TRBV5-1 CASSFNSGGNEQFF TGCGCCAGCAGCTTTAATAGCGGGGGCAATGAGCAGTTCTTC
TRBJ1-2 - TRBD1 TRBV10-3 CAISESGGGYTF TGTGCCATCAGTGAGTCAGGGGGCGGCTACACCTTC